The next 21 T cell receptor beta chains were all read from a single sample in a study of identical twins. TCRdb processed the 5' RACE reads anew with MiXCR; each CDR3 protein has one entry. Among about 570,000 distinct CDR3 sequences listed, roughly 9.9% were seen once. The data were also submitted as part of a second study, on yellow fever vaccine responses in identical twins.

Sequencing was performed on PBMCs. All receptors come from a young woman in good health.

In this sample, this clonotype turned up many times. The gene calls are TRBV12-3 or TRBV12-4 and TRBJ1-5; 7 bases match TRBD1. The length of the CDR3 is 14 residues. Unmatched junction bases numbered 3, after V lost 4 bases and J lost 3 bases. Here the CDR3 DNA reads TGTGCCAGCAGTTGGGACAGCTCCAATCAGCCCCAGCATTTT. Residues: CASSWDSSNQPQHF.

To note about this clonotype: Mismatch with germline at one junction end may stem from a read error. The genes are TRBV20-1 and TRBJ2-5, with 10 bases lining up with TRBD2. Germline CDR1 DFQATT, CDR2 SNEGSKA (reference sequence). This CDR3 spans 14 amino acids. DNA of the CDR3: TGCAGTGCTTACGTGCCGGGACTAGCGCCGACCCAGTATTTC. Translated, it gives CSAYVPGLAPTQYF.

The V call is TRBV20-1, the J call TRBJ2-1, with 9 bases fitting TRBD2. Germline V gene data show CDR1 as DFQATT and CDR2 as SNEGSKA (reference sequence). V dropped 2 bases and J dropped 6; count of bases not matched to a gene: 5. The CDR3 extends over 14 amino acids. This CDR3 reads CSARTGGRANEQFF. In DNA, the CDR3 is TGCAGTGCTAGAACGGGCGGGAGGGCCAATGAGCAGTTCTTC.

The chain employs TRBV6-2 or TRBV6-3 and TRBJ2-5, with 9 nucleotides matching TRBD1. The CDR3 is 14 residues long. The J segment lost 9 bases and the V segment lost 6 bases, leaving 11 bases of the junction unmatched. Germline lookup yields CDR1 MNHEY and CDR2 SVGEGT. The CDR3: CASSRGQGIESQYF. The CDR3 nucleotides read TGTGCCAGCAGCCGGGGACAGGGAATAGAATCCCAGTACTTC.

This clonotype was recorded a few times. The chain carries TRBV5-1 and TRBJ2-7; D is uncertain. V gave up 4 bases and J gave up 2 bases, with 13 bases separating them. CDR3 size: 14 residues. CDR1 is SGHRS, CDR2 YFSETQ, per germline. The CDR3 coding sequence is TGCGCCAGCAGCCAAAAATTGACAACCTACGAGCAGTACTTC. The encoded protein is CASSQKLTTYEQYF.

This clonotype was seen at least ten times. The chain recombines TRBV5-1 with TRBJ2-1; 11 bases match TRBD2. V was clipped by 1 base and J by 5 bases; unmatched bases: 5. This CDR3 region has 16 residues. Germline values: CDR1 SGHRS, CDR2 YFSETQ. Here the CDR3 reads CASSLLLAGGNNEQFF. Written as DNA, the CDR3 is TGCGCCAGCAGCTTGTTGTTAGCGGGAGGGAACAATGAGCAGTTCTTC.

Ten or more counts support this clonotype. V and J are TRBV4-1 and TRBJ2-1; no firm D call. The V end was cut by 1 base, the J end by 10 bases, with 11 bases between. The CDR3 is 13 residues long. Per the germline V gene, CDR1 is MGHRA and CDR2 is YSYEKL. In nucleotides, the CDR3 is TGCGCCAGCAGCCAAGTTGTCAGGTTAGAGCAGTTCTTC. Encoded protein: CASSQVVRLEQFF.

The chain couples TRBV7-8 to TRBJ2-1; the D gene is possibly TRBD2 (6 bases). The V gene lost 2 bases and the J gene lost 6 bases, with 14 bases spanning the gap. Germline lookup yields CDR1 SGHVS and CDR2 FQNEAQ. The CDR3 loop spans 15 amino acids. In DNA form, the CDR3 reads TGTGCCAGCAGCTTATCTGGAGGGTCCATCAATGAGCAGTTCTTC. Translated: CASSLSGGSINEQFF.

Only a few counts were recorded for this clonotype. The chain combines TRBV27 with TRBJ2-3; a possible D gene is TRBD2 (5 bases). The V end lost 5 bases, the J end lost 6 bases, and 12 bases lay between the germline ends. The CDR3 runs to 13 residues. From germline, CDR1 is MNHEY and CDR2 SMNVEV (reference sequence). Here the CDR3 reads CASSELETDTQYF. CDR3 in DNA: TGTGCCAGCAGTGAACTAGAGACGGATACGCAGTATTTT.

This clonotype was counted only a few times. V and J are TRBV20-1 and TRBJ2-1, with a weak D call TRBD2 (5 bases). V lost 0 bases and J 12 bases, leaving 12 bases between the germline ends. Germline CDR1 reads DFQATT; CDR2 reads SNEGSKA (reference sequence). This CDR3 is 12 amino acids long. The CDR3 bases are TGCAGTGCTAGAGATGTCGATCGGGGGCAGTTCTTC. Its translation is CSARDVDRGQFF.

The chain carries TRBV7-2 and TRBJ2-7, with TRBD2 as a possible D gene (5 bases). The CDR3 runs 15 residues. Germline CDR1 SGHTA, CDR2 FQGNSA. Trimming took off 1 base at V and 3 bases at J, with 13 bases between the two ends. The CDR3 sequence is CASSLVRAPSYEQYF. The CDR3 DNA reads as TGTGCCAGCAGCTTAGTGCGGGCTCCAAGCTACGAGCAGTACTTC.

V is TRBV3-1 and J is TRBJ2-7; D is uncertain. The germline CDR1 and CDR2 sequences are LGHDT and YNNKEL (reference sequence). The CDR3 loop spans 11 amino acids. Trimming cost V 8 bases and J 7 bases, with 12 bases left between them. CDR3 protein: CASAAVGEQYF. CDR3 nucleotides: TGTGCCAGCGCGGCCGTGGGGGAGCAGTACTTC.

This clonotype came up many times. The chain carries TRBV12-3 or TRBV12-4 and TRBJ2-5; 7 nucleotides align to TRBD2. Trimming removed 5 bases from V and 2 bases from J; junction bases left unmatched: 8. The length of the CDR3 is 15 residues. CDR3 protein: CASSLPAGDQETQYF. Written as DNA, the CDR3 is TGTGCCAGCAGTCTCCCTGCGGGGGATCAAGAGACCCAGTACTTC.

There are many counts of this clonotype. The chain joins TRBV12-3 or TRBV12-4 to TRBJ1-2; 7 bases line up with TRBD1. The CDR3 covers 12 residues. Unmatched junction bases numbered 4, after V lost 4 bases and J lost 8 bases. The CDR3 nucleotides are TGTGCCAGCAGTTCACAGGGGAGGGGCTACACCTTC. Protein product: CASSSQGRGYTF.

This clonotype has more than one count but fewer than ten. This chain joins TRBV6-5 and TRBJ2-7, with D possibly TRBD1 on 7 matching bases. The germline V gene has CDR1 MNHEY and CDR2 SVGAGI. Trimming shortened V by 4 bases and J by 4 bases, and 20 bases separated the two germline ends. This CDR3 is 16 amino acids long. The CDR3 is CASSSHRGTALYEQYF. The CDR3 DNA is TGTGCCAGCAGTTCCCACCGGGGGACAGCACTTTACGAGCAGTACTTC.

This clonotype turned up a few times. The rearrangement joins TRBV9 to TRBJ2-1, with 7 nucleotides matching TRBD1. V gave up 3 bases and J gave up 4 bases; unmatched junction bases: 4. In germline, CDR1 is SGDLS, CDR2 YYNGEE. The CDR3 loop spans 14 amino acids. CDR3 coding DNA: TGTGCCAGCAGCGCAGAGACAGGGTACAATGAGCAGTTCTTC. Translation: CASSAETGYNEQFF.

This clonotype turned up a few times. The chain uses TRBV6-5 and TRBJ2-2; D not certain. Germline CDR1 is MNHEY and CDR2 is SVGAGI. V was shortened by 8 bases and J by 3 bases, with 19 bases between the two germline ends. This CDR3 spans 16 amino acids. This chain's CDR3 is CASRFSRMGYTGELFF. The CDR3 nucleotides read TGTGCCAGCCGTTTCTCCAGAATGGGGTACACCGGGGAGCTGTTTTTT.

The table lists this clonotype with many counts. The rearrangement uses TRBV29-1 and TRBJ2-7; TRBD1 matches 11 bases. The germline CDR1 and CDR2 sequences are SQVTM and ANQGSEA. The CDR3 loop spans 15 amino acids. Trimming at V came to 6 bases and at J to 3 bases, leaving 10 bases not matched to a gene. The DNA for the CDR3 is TGCAGCGTGGTAAGGGACAGGGGGAGAGACTACGAGCAGTACTTC. It yields the protein CSVVRDRGRDYEQYF.

The CDR3 nucleotides read TGCAGTGCGGGGCAGGGGGCTGGAGAGCAGTACTTC. Translation gives CSAGQGAGEQYF. V is TRBV20-1 and J is TRBJ2-7; 8 bases are shared with TRBD1. The J segment lost 7 bases and the V segment lost 6 bases, leaving 8 bases of the junction unmatched. From germline, CDR1 is DFQATT and CDR2 SNEGSKA (reference sequence). CDR3 length: 12 residues.

J is TRBJ2-1 and V is TRBV5-1, with TRBD2 identical over 9 bases. Trimming took 0 bases from V and 3 from J; bases not matched to a gene: 16. This CDR3 region has 20 residues. Germline V gene data show CDR1 as SGHRS and CDR2 as YFSETQ. The CDR3 sequence is CASSLGSLAGSSTGYNEQFF. The CDR3 DNA reads TGCGCCAGCAGCTTGGGATCACTAGCGGGTTCCTCGACGGGCTACAATGAGCAGTTCTTC.

In its sample, this clonotype was seen a few times. V usage is TRBV7-9 and J usage is TRBJ2-7, with TRBD1 matching 9 bases. The CDR3 extends over 17 amino acids. CDR1 is SEHNR and CDR2 is FQNEAQ in the germline V gene (reference sequence). Unmatched junction bases numbered 13, after V lost 5 bases and J lost 2 bases. CDR3 nucleotides: TGTGCCAGCAGCCCGAGGACAGGGGTTGAGTCTCCCTACGAGCAGTACTTC. Its protein is CASSPRTGVESPYEQYF.